Shown below are 32 T cell receptor beta chains from a single sample sequenced in a study of shared clonotypes between healthy human individuals. Clones were read by immunoSEQ multiplex PCR, and TCRdb kept only the in-frame ones, dropping some. Of 950,000 to 1,100,000 clones in the sample, about 74% were seen once. Sequencing was performed on memory CD4+ T cells sorted from blood. Subset in this sample: CD45RA-negative fraction. Every receptor here comes from a man aged 18-30 years in good health.

The CDR3 nucleotides read TGTGCCAGCAGCGTGGGCCCCCGGTCCACTAATGAAAAACTGTTTTTT. This codes for CASSVGPRSTNEKLFF. This sequence joins TRBV9 and TRBJ1-4; no reliable D call. V lost 2 bases and J lost 2, with 13 bases in between. The CDR3 consists of 16 residues. Germline CDR1 and CDR2: SGDLS and YYNGEE. The entire variable domain, with the rest obtained from reference TRBV9 and TRBJ1-4, is as follows: DSGVTQTPKHLITATGQRVTLRCSPRSGDLSVYWYQQSLDQGLQFLIQYYNGEERAKGNILERFSAQQFPDLHSELNLSSLELGDSALYFCASSVGPRSTNEKLFFGSGTQLSVL.

The rearrangement links TRBV18 to TRBJ2-3, with D perhaps matching TRBD1 (6 bases). This CDR3 is 14 amino acids long. Germline loops: CDR1 KGHSH, CDR2 LQKENI. V lost 6 bases to trimming and J lost 1 base, with 11 bases between them. Here the CDR3 DNA reads TGTGCCAGCTCTCTACAGGGTGGCACAGATACGCAGTATTTT. Translating gives CASSLQGGTDTQYF.

The chain uses TRBV7-2 and TRBJ1-2; D is undetermined. The germline CDR1 and CDR2 sequences are SGHTA and FQGNSA. The V and J ends lost 5 bases and 8 bases respectively, with 12 bases between them. This CDR3 spans 12 amino acids. The DNA of the CDR3 is TGTGCCAGCAGCCTTTACATTGGGGGCTACACCTTC. It encodes CASSLYIGGYTF.

The V gene is TRBV6-1, the J gene TRBJ1-2; D might be TRBD1 (6 bases). The germline V gene encodes CDR1 MNHNS and CDR2 SASEGT. V dropped 6 bases and J dropped 7 bases, with 18 bases sitting between them. The CDR3 contains 14 residues. CDR3 residues: CASSPGSGVGGYTF. The CDR3 nucleotides are TGTGCCAGCAGCCCCGGGTCAGGGGTGGGTGGCTACACCTTC.

The rearrangement links TRBV6-5 to TRBJ1-5; 7 bases are a match to TRBD1. The length of the CDR3 is 13 residues. In germline, CDR1 is MNHEY, CDR2 SVGAGI. With 11 bases clipped from V and 4 bases from J, the junction kept 8 bases outside the gene matches. The CDR3 sequence is CAARGTENQPQHF. In DNA, the CDR3 is TGTGCCGCCAGAGGGACAGAGAATCAGCCCCAGCATTTT.

The V gene is TRBV18, the J gene TRBJ2-6, with 7 nucleotides matching TRBD1. The CDR3 is 15 residues long. Germline lookup yields CDR1 KGHSH and CDR2 LQKENI. With V trimmed by 9 bases and J by 0 bases, 5 bases remained unmatched. As DNA, the CDR3 is TGTGCCAGTAACCGGGACAGCTCTGGGGCCAACGTCCTGACTTTC. Protein: CASNRDSSGANVLTF.

This chain links TRBV7-9 with TRBJ2-2; 7 bases map to TRBD2. Germline V CDR1 and CDR2: SEHNR, FQNEAQ (reference sequence). V trimming: 0 bases; J trimming: 0 bases; junction bases outside the gene matches: 1. CDR3 length: 16 amino acids. CDR3 sequence reads: CASSLAGGPNTGELFF. For the CDR3, the DNA is TGTGCCAGCAGCTTAGCGGGAGGGCCGAACACCGGGGAGCTGTTTTTT.

The J gene is TRBJ1-2, the V gene TRBV5-1; 8 bases agree with TRBD1. Germline CDR1 is SGHRS and CDR2 is YFSETQ. The CDR3 consists of 13 residues. Trimming cost V 4 bases and J 3 bases; bases outside gene matches: 2. CDR3 in amino acids: CASSKGQDYGYTF. The CDR3 nucleotides are TGCGCCAGCAGCAAGGGACAGGACTATGGCTACACCTTC.

In its sample, this clone was seen a few times. CDR3 in amino acids: CASSLGRGVNSPLHF. CDR3 nucleotide sequence: TGTGCCAGCAGCTTAGGTCGGGGGGTTAATTCACCCCTCCACTTT. The chain joins TRBV7-2 to TRBJ1-6; TRBD1 is a possible D gene (5 bases). This CDR3 has 15 residues. Germline-derived CDR1 and CDR2 are SGHTA and FQGNSA. The V gene lost 1 base and the J gene lost 6 bases, with 10 bases spanning the gap.

V usage is TRBV19 and J usage is TRBJ2-6; 7 nucleotides agree with TRBD1. V was pared by 5 bases and J by 1 base, with 8 bases of the junction left unmatched. CDR3 size: 17 residues. The germline gives CDR1 LNHDA, CDR2 SQIVND (reference sequence). The CDR3 nucleotides read TGTGCCAGTAGTCCCTCGGGACAGCGATCTGGGGCCAACGTCCTGACTTTC. This translates into CASSPSGQRSGANVLTF.

The CDR3 nucleotides read TGTGCCAGCAGCAACAAACCGGGACAGGGTATGACCTATAATTCACCCCTCCACTTT. Its protein is CASSNKPGQGMTYNSPLHF. V and J are TRBV21-1 and TRBJ1-6; TRBD1 was called by the table and not checked on the DNA. TRBV21-1 is termed a pseudogene. This CDR3 region has 19 residues.

The chain couples TRBV6-6 to TRBJ1-2; the match to TRBD1 covers 8 bases. Losses at the gene ends were 0 bases for V and 2 bases for J; bases not matched to a gene: 5. The V gene's germline CDR1 is MNHNY and CDR2 SVGAGI (reference sequence). The CDR3 is made up of 16 amino acids. The chain's CDR3 is CASSYSQGAPNYGYTF. CDR3 bases: TGTGCCAGCAGTTACTCTCAGGGGGCGCCCAACTATGGCTACACCTTC.

The rearrangement uses TRBV2 and TRBJ1-6, with D unclear. Germline values: CDR1 SNHLY, CDR2 FYNNEI. This CDR3 is 12 amino acids long. The V gene lost 1 base and the J gene lost 13 bases, with 8 bases spanning the gap. The CDR3 coding sequence is TGTGCCAGCAGTGAAGGCCCCTCTCCCCTCCACTTT. It codes for CASSEGPSPLHF. The whole variable domain, remainder taken from reference TRBV2 and TRBJ1-6, is EPEVTQTPSHQVTQMGQEVILRCVPISNHLYFYWYRQILGQKVEFLVSFYNNEISEKSEIFDDQFSVERPDGSNFTLKIRSTKLEDSAMYFCASSEGPSPLHFGNGTRLTVT.

This clone was counted once. This rearrangement joins TRBV18 to TRBJ1-5; D may be TRBD1 (5 bases). The V gene's germline CDR1 is KGHSH and CDR2 LQKENI. CDR3 length: 13 residues. Trimming shortened V by 4 bases and J by 5 bases, and 9 bases separated the two germline ends. CDR3 sequence: CASSRARDQPQHF. The CDR3 coding sequence is TGTGCCAGCTCACGGGCCAGGGATCAGCCCCAGCATTTT.

J is TRBJ2-1 and V is TRBV20-1; D not certain. The germline CDR1 and CDR2 sequences are DFQATT and SNEGSKA (reference sequence). The CDR3 runs to 10 residues. V lost 6 bases and J 5 bases, leaving 5 bases between the germline ends. The CDR3: CSALDNEQFF. The CDR3 DNA reads as TGCAGTGCCCTTGACAATGAGCAGTTCTTC.

J is TRBJ2-1 and V is TRBV18; D is possibly TRBD1 or TRBD2 (5 bases each). V lost 6 bases, J lost 7 bases, and 16 bases lay in between. The CDR3 length is 14 residues. The germline gives CDR1 KGHSH, CDR2 LQKENI. The CDR3 region is CASSPSRDRNEQFF. The CDR3 nucleotides read TGTGCCAGCTCCCCTAGCAGGGATCGGAATGAGCAGTTCTTC.

The chain recombines TRBV5-6 with TRBJ2-7; D is perhaps TRBD1 or TRBD2 (6 bases each). Germline CDR1 SGHDT, CDR2 YYEEEE. The CDR3 consists of 13 residues. The germline V and J ends were trimmed by 4 bases and 5 bases, with 13 bases remaining between them. CDR3 DNA sequence: TGTGCCAGCAGCCTAATAGGGGGGAACGAGCAGTACTTC. It codes for CASSLIGGNEQYF. Together with reference TRBV5-6 and TRBJ2-7, the CDR3 gives the full variable domain: DAGVTQSPTHLIKTRGQQVTLRCSPKSGHDTVSWYQQALGQGPQFIFQYYEEEERQRGNFPDRFSGHQFPNYSSELNVNALLLGDSALYLCASSLIGGNEQYFGPGTRLTVT.

A note on this clone: The sample contains more than one DNA sequence encoding this CDR3. The chain employs TRBV4-2 and TRBJ1-4; 8 nucleotides line up with TRBD1. CDR3 size: 15 residues. With 1 base clipped from V and 8 bases from J, the junction kept 6 bases outside the gene matches. Germline V CDR1 and CDR2: LGHNA, YNFKEQ. The CDR3 here is CASSQVGTGGEKLFF. Written as DNA, the CDR3 is TGTGCCAGCAGCCAAGTAGGGACAGGTGGAGAAAAACTGTTTTTT.

For the CDR3, the DNA is TGTGCCAGCAGCAAGTGGAACACTGAAGCTTTCTTT. This sequence encodes CASSKWNTEAFF. The chain uses TRBV5-6 and TRBJ1-1; D gene unclear. V lost 4 bases and J lost 1, with 5 bases in between. The CDR3 totals 12 residues. The germline CDR1 and CDR2 sequences are SGHDT and YYEEEE.

The V gene is TRBV23-1, the J gene TRBJ1-1; 7 bases fit TRBD1. TRBV23-1 falls under the ORF class, with uncertain function. After removal of 5 bases from V and 7 bases from J, the junction contained 4 bases not matched to a gene. The CDR3 is made up of 12 amino acids. CDR3 DNA sequence: TGCGCCAGCAGTGACAGGGCCGGTGAAGCTTTCTTT. Translated, it gives CASSDRAGEAFF.

The rearrangement uses TRBV18 and TRBJ2-7; no clear D. V dropped 4 bases and J dropped 6 bases, with 13 bases sitting between them. Per germline, CDR1 KGHSH and CDR2 LQKENI. This CDR3 has 13 residues. The CDR3 spells CASSLLESSEQYF. The CDR3 DNA reads as TGTGCCAGCTCACTTCTGGAGTCTAGCGAGCAGTACTTC. The full variable domain, its missing parts supplied by reference TRBV18 and TRBJ2-7, is NAGVMQNPRHLVRRRGQEARLRCSPMKGHSHVYWYRQLPEEGLKFMVYLQKENIIDESGMPKERFSAEFPKEGPSILRIQQVVRGDSAAYFCASSLLESSEQYFGPGTRLTVT.

The V call is TRBV7-2, the J call TRBJ2-3, with a weak D call TRBD2 (5 bases). Germline loops: CDR1 SGHTA, CDR2 FQGNSA. V shed 1 base and J shed 1 base, with 9 bases lying between them. CDR3 size: 15 residues. The CDR3 DNA reads as TGTGCCAGCAGCTTAGACGGACTTCGCACAGATACGCAGTATTTT. As protein: CASSLDGLRTDTQYF.

The rearrangement joins TRBV20-1 to TRBJ1-2; D remains unclear. Trimming left V 7 bases short and J 6 bases short, with 6 bases between. The CDR3 extends over 9 amino acids. CDR1 and CDR2 from the germline V gene are DFQATT and SNEGSKA (reference sequence). The CDR3, as DNA: TGCAGTGGATCGAATGGCTACACCTTC. Protein product: CSGSNGYTF.

The chain couples TRBV9 to TRBJ2-7; a weak D match, TRBD1 (6 bases). Per germline, CDR1 SGDLS and CDR2 YYNGEE. V shed 5 bases and J shed 7 bases, with 16 bases lying between them. The CDR3 consists of 13 residues. CDR3 in DNA: TGTGCCAGCAGTGGGACAACGGTGGGGGAGCAGTACTTC. Its translation: CASSGTTVGEQYF.

V usage is TRBV6-1 and J usage is TRBJ2-5, with D unclear. Trimming removed 4 bases at V and 4 bases at J, with 10 bases between. The CDR3 totals 13 residues. Germline CDR1 MNHNS, CDR2 SASEGT. This chain's CDR3 is CASSAGYGETQYF. DNA of the CDR3: TGTGCCAGCAGTGCGGGTTACGGAGAGACCCAGTACTTC.

A note on this clone: One end of the junction fails to match germline, which may point to a read error. This rearrangement joins TRBV30 to TRBJ1-2, with a tentative D call TRBD1 (6 bases). CDR1 is GTSNPN, CDR2 SVGIG, per germline (reference sequence). The CDR3 extends over 13 amino acids. The CDR3 coding sequence is TGTGCCTGGAGTGTACCTACAGGGAGAGGCTGCACCTTC. This sequence encodes CAWSVPTGRGCTF.

The chain recombines TRBV9 with TRBJ2-3; 8 bases line up with TRBD2. V lost 0 bases and J lost 2; bases outside the gene matches: 5. CDR1 is SGDLS and CDR2 is YYNGEE in the germline V gene. The CDR3 totals 16 residues. The DNA for the CDR3 is TGTGCCAGCAGCGTAGGGCGGGGGGCCCTCACAGATACGCAGTATTTT. This encodes CASSVGRGALTDTQYF.

The chain employs TRBV15 and TRBJ2-7; 10 bases line up with TRBD1. V trimming: 3 bases; J trimming: 2 bases; junction bases outside the gene matches: 7. There are 16 residues in the CDR3. CDR1 is LNHNV and CDR2 is YYDKDF in the germline V gene (reference sequence). CDR3 sequence reads: CATSRATGTGAYEQYF. The DNA of the CDR3 is TGTGCCACCAGCAGGGCGACCGGGACAGGGGCCTACGAGCAGTACTTC.

The CDR3 nucleotides are TGTGCCAGCAGTTACACCTCCCCCGGGTCTCGGGGTGAGCAGTTCTTC. Its translation: CASSYTSPGSRGEQFF. The rearrangement uses TRBV6-5 and TRBJ2-1; D may be TRBD2 (5 bases). Germline CDR1 is MNHEY and CDR2 is SVGAGI. V lost 2 bases and J lost 9, with 20 bases in between. This CDR3 region has 16 residues.

The gene calls are TRBV28 and TRBJ2-2; perhaps TRBD2 as D (6 bases). Germline V gives CDR1 MDHEN, CDR2 SYDVKM. The V end was cut by 4 bases, the J end by 2 bases, with 14 bases between. The CDR3 consists of 16 residues. The CDR3 is CASSSAGTVNTGELFF. The CDR3 bases are TGTGCCAGCAGTTCGGCGGGGACCGTTAACACCGGGGAGCTGTTTTTT. Together with reference TRBV28 and TRBJ2-2, the CDR3 gives the full variable domain: DVKVTQSSRYLVKRTGEKVFLECVQDMDHENMFWYRQDPGLGLRLIYFSYDVKMKEKGDIPEGYSVSREKKERFSLILESASTNQTSMYLCASSSAGTVNTGELFFGEGSRLTVL.

This clone came up once. Just one base apart from a much larger clone, this may be a read error. The same CDR3 arises from other DNA sequences in this sample as well. This chain uses TRBV5-1 with TRBJ2-3; D is undetermined. With 0 bases removed from V and 2 bases from J, the gap between germline ends came to 7 bases. The CDR3 covers 14 residues. Per the germline V gene, CDR1 is SGHRS and CDR2 is YFSETQ. CDR3 in amino acids: CASSLAKNTDTQYF. CDR3 nucleotides: TGCGCCAGCAGCTTGGCTAAGAACACAGATACGCAGTATTTT.

This clone was seen only a few times. V and J are TRBV5-1 and TRBJ2-7, with 9 bases that match TRBD1. Germline assignment: CDR1 SGHRS and CDR2 YFSETQ. The CDR3 runs to 13 residues. V trimming: 4 bases; J trimming: 3 bases; junction bases outside the gene matches: 2. CDR3 sequence reads: CASSRTGDYEQYF. CDR3 nucleotide sequence: TGCGCCAGCAGCCGGACAGGGGACTACGAGCAGTACTTC.